The rows below give T cell receptor beta chains drawn from one sample of a study of a mutant IDH1 vaccine in newly diagnosed glioma. Their antigens remain unidentified. Produced via immunoSEQ multiplex PCR; TCRdb's table is partial and in-frame only. The table includes tens of thousands of clones, around 80% detected once. This specimen consisted of PBMCs, obtained from a glioma patient whose treatment included an IDH1 peptide vaccine. Source of these receptors: a woman in her 40s with glioma. Some clones in this sample may be carry-over from other donors' samples. CDR3s include the opening cysteine and the closing phenylalanine or tryptophan. A D gene is named only where the DNA matches it firmly. The size field is filled for only some rows; it gives once, few, many or a size class.

CDR3 protein,CDR3 DNA,clone size,J gene,V gene,D gene
CARGLGTGELFF,TGTGCACGCGGGTTGGGCACCGGGGAGCTGTTTTTT,once,TRBJ2-2,TRBV30,.
CASSPRQVIGSPLHF,TGTGCCAGCAGCCCAAGACAGGTTATAGGTTCACCCCTCCACTTT,once,TRBJ1-6,TRBV7-2,.
CASSFLTAGSLITEAFF,TGCGCCAGCAGTTTTCTCACCGCCGGGTCCCTCATCACTGAAGCTTTCTTT,.,TRBJ1-1,TRBV5-1,.
CASSLEAGNRETQYF,TGTGCCAGTAGCCTAGAAGCGGGGAATAGGGAGACCCAGTACTTC,.,TRBJ2-5,TRBV19,TRBD2
CASSTSGGGAETQYF,TGTGCCAGCAGCACGAGCGGGGGGGGAGCAGAGACCCAGTACTTC,.,TRBJ2-5,TRBV13,TRBD2
CASMGSGAREQYF,TGTGCCAGCATGGGTAGCGGGGCTCGGGAGCAGTACTTC,.,TRBJ2-7,TRBV2,TRBD2
CASSLTPADTQYF,TGCGCCAGCAGCTTAACACCCGCAGATACGCAGTATTTT,.,TRBJ2-3,TRBV5-1,.
CASSPGQGFGNTIYF,TGTGCCAGCAGCCCTGGACAGGGCTTTGGAAACACCATATATTTT,.,TRBJ1-3,TRBV5-4,TRBD1
CAWSSLSQPGNTIYF,TGTGCCTGGAGTTCCCTTTCTCAACCTGGAAACACCATATATTTT,.,TRBJ1-3,TRBV30,.
CATSRGSGSQPQHF,TGTGCCACCAGCAGGGGGTCCGGGTCTCAGCCCCAGCATTTT,once,TRBJ1-5,TRBV15,.
CASSLDGNYNQPQHF,TGTGCCAGCAGCTTAGACGGCAACTACAATCAGCCCCAGCATTTT,many,TRBJ1-5,TRBV7-2,.
CASSLEASSIVAGYTF,TGCGCCAGCAGCTTGGAGGCCAGTTCTATTGTTGCCGGCTACACCTTC,.,TRBJ1-2,TRBV5-1,.
CASSLDPLTGPEFEQYF,TGTGCCAGCAGCTTAGACCCGCTGACAGGGCCAGAATTTGAGCAGTACTTC,.,TRBJ2-7,TRBV7-8,TRBD1
CASRIDRGTDTQYF,TGCGCCAGCAGAATAGACCGTGGCACAGATACGCAGTATTTT,.,TRBJ2-3,TRBV5-1,.
CASSPGGGAGANVLTF,TGTGCCAGCAGCCCGGGGGGCGGGGCTGGGGCCAACGTCCTGACTTTC,.,TRBJ2-6,TRBV27,.
CASSSNYNTEAFF,TGCGCCAGCAGCAGTAATTACAACACTGAAGCTTTCTTT,.,TRBJ1-1,TRBV10-1,.
CASSLRTGVSTEAFF,TGTGCCAGCAGCTTGCGTACGGGAGTGAGCACTGAAGCTTTCTTT,.,TRBJ1-1,TRBV5-5,.
CASSQRLAGGRDTQYF,TGCGCCAGCAGCCAAAGACTAGCGGGGGGGAGGGATACGCAGTATTTT,.,TRBJ2-3,TRBV4-1,TRBD2
CASSARQTNTEAFF,TGTGCCAGCAGTGCTAGACAGACGAACACTGAAGCTTTCTTT,.,TRBJ1-1,TRBV6-1,.
CASSPGQAYNSPLHF,TGTGCCAGCAGCCCTGGACAGGCCTATAATTCACCCCTCCACTTT,.,TRBJ1-6,TRBV5-4,TRBD1
CASSRTGSTDTQYF,TGTGCCAGCAGTAGGACAGGTTCCACAGATACGCAGTATTTT,.,TRBJ2-3,TRBV25-1,TRBD1
CASGQGNTIYF,TGTGCCTCGGGACAGGGGAACACCATATATTTT,few,TRBJ1-3,TRBV30,TRBD1
CASSVNSGGSYEQYF,TGTGCCAGCAGCGTTAATAGCGGGGGCTCCTACGAGCAGTACTTC,.,TRBJ2-7,TRBV9,TRBD2
CASSRRVFPYNEQFF,TGTGCCAGCAGTAGGCGGGTTTTCCCATACAATGAGCAGTTCTTC,.,TRBJ2-1,TRBV2,.
CASSLGGVGANYGYTF,TGTGCCAGCAGCTTAGGAGGGGTCGGAGCTAACTATGGCTACACCTTC,.,TRBJ1-2,TRBV5-4,.
CASSPFDTPREPQHF,TGTGCCAGCAGCCCGTTCGACACCCCCAGGGAGCCCCAGCATTTT,.,TRBJ1-5,TRBV7-8,.
CASNIPGGVYTEAFF,TGTGCCAGCAACATCCCGGGTGGGGTCTACACTGAAGCTTTCTTT,.,TRBJ1-1,TRBV7-9,.
CASSAGGQGRYEQYF,TGTGCCAGCAGCGCCGGGGGACAGGGAAGGTACGAGCAGTACTTC,.,TRBJ2-7,TRBV11-2,TRBD1
CTSSQDARGDEQFF,TGCACCAGCAGCCAAGATGCCAGGGGGGATGAGCAGTTCTTC,.,TRBJ2-1,TRBV1,.